The clone carrying this T cell receptor beta chain has only one observation. The sample belongs to a study of blood T cell repertoires in COVID-19. Whole-study context: Samples came from the United States, Italy and Spain, spanning acute and convalescent COVID-19. The analysed material was cDNA or gDNA that came from T cells, B-cell-depleted T cells, or PBMCs.

How the authors handled the data: Researchers report that nucleated cell counts were estimated from reference gene primer amplification. Only in-frame clones appear in the TCRdb table, and some are missing; sequencing was by immunoSEQ multiplex PCR. V, J and clone size were drawn from that table, and D and trimming were deduced from the DNA. The sample includes 100,000 to 150,000 clones, around 74% of them seen just once. The CDR3 extends over 15 amino acids. CDR1 and CDR2 from the germline V gene are KGHSH and LQKENI. Trimming at V came to 6 bases and at J to 4 bases, leaving 9 bases not matched to a gene.

The sequence was obtained from a man aged 55 to 69 with acute or convalescent COVID-19. Sequencing was performed on peripheral blood. This rearrangement joins TRBV18 to TRBJ1-3, with 7 positions matching TRBD1. The CDR3 reads CASSPVAGGGNTIYF. CDR3 in DNA: TGTGCCAGCTCTCCCGTGGCAGGGGGAGGAAACACCATATATTTT.